The clone carrying this T cell receptor beta chain came up a few times. A library of TCRbeta sequences, prepared with unique molecular identifiers, was generated. TCRdb recomputed calls from the PCR reads with MiXCR, one row per CDR3 protein. The sample contains around 600,000 distinct CDR3 sequences, about 10% of which appear only once. The sample belongs to a study of T-cell reconstitution after alpha-beta-depleted transplantation in children. V gave up 5 bases and J gave up 3 bases; unmatched junction bases: 11. This CDR3 comprises 17 residues. Germline-derived CDR1 and CDR2 are LGHDT and YNNKEL (reference sequence).

The chain is built from TRBV3-1 and TRBJ2-7, with 12 bases lining up with TRBD2. This specimen consisted of PBMCs from the stem cell graft donor, obtained from the stem cell graft. This TCR came from a human donor who donated a stem cell graft to a child with acute myeloid leukemia. Here the CDR3 reads CASSGTSGRTSLYEQYF. In DNA form, the CDR3 reads TGTGCCAGCAGCGGGACTAGCGGGCGCACCTCCCTCTACGAGCAGTACTTC.